This T cell receptor beta chain was retrieved from a study of cytomegalovirus exposure and HLA in healthy donors (dated by TCRdb to between 2016 and 2019). Regarding the complete study: A later analysis indicated that the 100 to 150 validation repertoires were generated on the platform also employed for the approximately 690 repertoires of the first cohort. The study was designed to test whether signatures of past pathogen exposure could be identified by cataloging public T cell receptors. A separate validation cohort of about 110 different subjects was used in addition to the approximately 700-subject first cohort. The study combined high-throughput TCR immunosequencing, statistical association of individual TCRs with disease status, and machine learning to predict cytomegalovirus infection status.

Library preparation employed the immunoSEQ multiplex PCR assay. The paper's processing steps were these. A statistical classification framework was developed to diagnose cytomegalovirus status using the catalog of TCR beta chain sequences. TCRdb stores this immuneACCESS table with in-frame sequences only. Part of the clones is absent; in the studies checked, under half of the shortfall reflects unresolved V genes, and no reason is known for the rest. That table supplies the V and J calls and clone size; D and trimming were determined from the DNA. Present in this sample are approximately 140,000 clones, approximately 84% of which were seen just once. The biggest ten clones account for roughly 1.4% of the sample. Separate from the roughly 700-subject first cohort, the validation cohort of 95 to 150 subjects was the group to which the donors belonged. Trimming removed 4 bases from V and 3 bases from J; the gene matches leave 9 bases unexplained. The CDR3 has 15 amino acids, counting the end cysteine and phenylalanine. Only CDR3 DNA is held: 45 bases, read in frame from base 1. Per the germline V gene, SGHRS is the CDR1 and YFSETQ is the CDR2.

Paper-wide results and their limitations: The authors suggested that the approach could potentially be extended to other disease states and immunological phenotypes. All 120 or so repertoires were used to score co-occurrence in the validation cohort in a later analysis, because that analysis had no HLA typing for the cohort. Most TCR sequences were seen in very few donors, while some public TCRs were found in many individuals. The study gave a list of 150 to 200 TCR beta chains associated with cytomegalovirus. In both the original and validation cohorts, the classifier was reported to diagnose cytomegalovirus status with high specificity and sensitivity. Of the cluster scores, roughly 95% were above 0 in a later analysis, which found that TCRs clustered in the first cohort also tended to co-occur in the roughly 130 validation repertoires. In vitro tests confirmed that a few of the cytomegalovirus-associated TCR beta chains recognize cytomegalovirus antigens.

The count of this clone is one. What antigen it recognizes has not been identified. Per-base qualities were not stored, and no clone one base away is much larger. The receptor's source is a woman aged 25-40 years in good health and CMV-seronegative. The V and J segments used are TRBV5-1 and TRBJ2-7; the central 8 bases match TRBD2. Material for sequencing was PBMCs. At the DNA level, the sequence is TGCGCCAGCAGCCCATTACCGGGGGGGAGCTACGAGCAGTACTTC. It translates to CASSPLPGGSYEQYF.